The 16 T cell receptor beta chains reported below all come from one sample, sequenced in a study of chemoradiotherapy in HPV16-positive cancers. Generated by immunoSEQ multiplex PCR, the TCRdb table keeps only in-frame clones and is missing some. This sample has some 2,400 clones; 70% to 90% occur once, and the top ten carry more than 6.5%. The source was tumor tissue, collected from a patient who underwent chemoradiotherapy. Receptors originate from a human donor with HPV-associated anogenital cancer.

The chain couples TRBV7-8 to TRBJ1-1; D is uncertain. CDR3 size: 14 residues. Germline CDR1 SGHVS, CDR2 FQNEAQ. Trimming removed 1 base at V and 1 base at J, with 7 bases between. In nucleotides, the CDR3 is TGTGCCAGCAGCTTAGACTTTGGGAACACTGAAGCTTTCTTT. Protein product: CASSLDFGNTEAFF.

This clone is a singleton in its sample. The chain employs TRBV20-1 and TRBJ1-2; no definite D call. Germline values: CDR1 DFQATT, CDR2 SNEGSKA (reference sequence). The germline V and J ends were trimmed by 3 bases and 5 bases, with 7 bases remaining between them. The CDR3 covers 11 residues. The CDR3: CSARVIYGYTF. CDR3 nucleotide sequence: TGCAGTGCTAGGGTTATATATGGCTACACCTTC.

The chain uses TRBV29-1 and TRBJ1-2; perhaps TRBD1 as D (5 bases). This CDR3 is 11 amino acids long. The V gene lost 4 bases and the J gene lost 6 bases, with 9 bases spanning the gap. Germline V lookup: CDR1 SQVTM, CDR2 ANQGSEA. CDR3 loop: CSVVGGDGYTF. CDR3 coding DNA: TGCAGCGTTGTGGGGGGAGATGGCTACACCTTC.

The J gene is TRBJ1-2, the V gene TRBV18, with no clear D. Per the germline V gene, CDR1 is KGHSH and CDR2 is LQKENI. V was clipped by 6 bases and J by 7 bases, with 15 bases between them. The CDR3 consists of 13 residues. DNA of the CDR3: TGTGCCAGCTCCTATAACCCTCAGGCTGGCTACACCTTC. It translates to CASSYNPQAGYTF.

The chain joins TRBV5-5 to TRBJ1-2, with D perhaps TRBD1 (5 bases). V lost 4 bases and J lost 0, with 13 bases in between. CDR1 SGHKS and CDR2 YYEKEE come from the germline V gene (reference sequence). There are 15 residues in the CDR3. The CDR3 reads CASSLPTVTNYGYTF. As DNA, the CDR3 is TGTGCCAGCAGCCTTCCGACAGTAACTAACTATGGCTACACCTTC.

This clone was detected only a few times. V is TRBV28 and J is TRBJ1-2; the match to TRBD1 covers 7 bases. The CDR3 has 16 residues. In germline, CDR1 is MDHEN, CDR2 SYDVKM. J lost 5 bases, V lost 6 bases, and 15 bases had no gene match. In DNA form, the CDR3 reads TGTGCCAGCAGATTCTTTTCCGGGACAGAGGCTTATGGCTACACCTTC. Protein: CASRFFSGTEAYGYTF.

The J gene is TRBJ2-2, the V gene TRBV7-3, with 11 bases that match TRBD2. With 6 bases clipped from V and 3 bases from J, the junction kept 6 bases outside the gene matches. The germline CDR1 and CDR2 sequences are SGHTA and FQGTGA. This CDR3 region has 16 residues. This CDR3 is CASSTLAGVDTGELFF. The CDR3 region has the DNA TGTGCCAGCAGTACACTAGCGGGAGTGGACACCGGGGAGCTGTTTTTT.

The V gene is TRBV28, the J gene TRBJ1-1; no clear D gene. Germline CDR1 is MDHEN and CDR2 is SYDVKM. V lost 6 bases and J lost 6, with 8 bases in between. This CDR3 is 11 amino acids long. The CDR3 is CASRGRPEAFF. The CDR3 region has the DNA TGTGCCAGCAGGGGAAGGCCTGAAGCTTTCTTT.

This chain links TRBV19 with TRBJ2-7; D remains unclear. The CDR3 spans 14 residues. Germline lookup yields CDR1 LNHDA and CDR2 SQIVND (reference sequence). Deletions cut 6 bases from V and 3 bases from J, with 15 bases between. Here the CDR3 DNA reads TGTGCCAGTAGGCCCAACATCGGCAACTACGAGCAGTACTTC. Translated, it gives CASRPNIGNYEQYF.

By sample fraction, this clone is large. Distinct nucleotide sequences in the sample also encode this CDR3. The chain joins TRBV7-6 to TRBJ2-7; D might be TRBD2 (6 bases). The CDR3 totals 14 residues. Trimming stripped 3 bases from V and 0 bases from J, with 9 bases between. Per germline, CDR1 SGHVS and CDR2 FNYEAQ. CDR3 loop: CASSLEEGSYEQYF. The CDR3 nucleotides read TGTGCCAGCAGCTTGGAGGAGGGCTCCTACGAGCAGTACTTC.

This chain uses TRBV27 with TRBJ2-7; 9 bases are shared with TRBD2. Germline CDR1 MNHEY, CDR2 SMNVEV (reference sequence). The CDR3 runs to 14 residues. V lost 6 bases and J lost 0; bases outside the gene matches: 3. In DNA form, the CDR3 reads TGTGCCAGCAGCCTTAGCGGGAGCTCCTACGAGCAGTACTTC. This translates into CASSLSGSSYEQYF.

V usage is TRBV2 and J usage is TRBJ2-3; 7 nucleotides align to TRBD1. Germline values: CDR1 SNHLY, CDR2 FYNNEI. The CDR3 is made up of 13 amino acids. V was pared by 3 bases and J by 5 bases, with 2 bases of the junction left unmatched. The CDR3 loop reads CASSDPGGDTQYF. As DNA, the CDR3 is TGTGCCAGCAGTGACCCAGGGGGAGATACGCAGTATTTT.

The J gene is TRBJ2-7, the V gene TRBV28; TRBD2 matches 8 bases. CDR3 length: 15 amino acids. J was trimmed by 0 bases and V by 6 bases; bases with no gene match: 7. From germline, CDR1 is MDHEN and CDR2 SYDVKM. This CDR3 reads CASRHIAGTSYEQYF. In DNA, the CDR3 is TGTGCCAGCAGGCATATAGCGGGGACCTCCTACGAGCAGTACTTC. The full variable domain, completed using reference TRBV28 and TRBJ2-7, is DVKVTQSSRYLVKRTGEKVFLECVQDMDHENMFWYRQDPGLGLRLIYFSYDVKMKEKGDIPEGYSVSREKKERFSLILESASTNQTSMYLCASRHIAGTSYEQYFGPGTRLTVT.

The rearrangement uses TRBV28 and TRBJ1-5; D is unresolved. CDR3 length: 17 amino acids. Germline CDR1 and CDR2: MDHEN and SYDVKM. With 1 base removed from V and 4 bases from J, the gap between germline ends came to 17 bases. The CDR3 sequence is CASSLSGRPGTNQPQHF. The CDR3 DNA is TGTGCCAGCAGTTTATCGGGTAGGCCAGGCACAAATCAGCCCCAGCATTTT. Complete variable domain (other parts from reference TRBV28 and TRBJ1-5): DVKVTQSSRYLVKRTGEKVFLECVQDMDHENMFWYRQDPGLGLRLIYFSYDVKMKEKGDIPEGYSVSREKKERFSLILESASTNQTSMYLCASSLSGRPGTNQPQHFGDGTRLSIL.

This clone showed up just a few times. The rearrangement joins TRBV30 to TRBJ2-1; TRBD2 agrees at 10 bases. In germline, CDR1 is GTSNPN, CDR2 SVGIG (reference sequence). The J segment lost 2 bases and the V segment lost 8 bases, leaving 6 bases of the junction unmatched. The CDR3 contains 14 residues. The CDR3 nucleotides are TGTGCCACCGAACTAGCGGGACCCTACAATGAGCAGTTCTTC. Translation: CATELAGPYNEQFF. The complete variable domain, with remaining parts taken from reference TRBV30 and TRBJ2-1, reads SQTIHQWPATLVQPVGSPLSLECTVEGTSNPNLYWYRQAAGRGLQLLFYSVGIGQISSEVPQNLSASRPQDRQFILSSKKLLLSDSGFYLCATELAGPYNEQFFGPGTRLTVL.

V is TRBV13 and J is TRBJ1-3; TRBD1 aligns across 7 bases. The V gene's germline CDR1 is PRHDT and CDR2 FYEKMQ (reference sequence). The CDR3 has 15 residues. Losses at the gene ends were 6 bases for V and 7 bases for J; bases not matched to a gene: 12. The CDR3 DNA follows: TGTGCCAGCAGGACCACAGGGGAACTCGGGAACACCATATATTTT. It translates to CASRTTGELGNTIYF. Based on the CDR3 plus reference TRBV13 and TRBJ1-3, the full variable domain is AAGVIQSPRHLIKEKRETATLKCYPIPRHDTVYWYQQGPGQDPQFLISFYEKMQSDKGSIPDRFSAQQFSDYHSELNMSSLELGDSALYFCASRTTGELGNTIYFGEGSWLTVV.